This TCR beta chain originates from a study of cytomegalovirus exposure and HLA in healthy donors. PCR amplification relied on 60 Vbeta primers (plus 13 Jbeta primers). Method: immunoSEQ multiplex PCR; TCRdb's copy keeps in-frame clones and lacks some. Here the sample spans approximately 110,000 clones, about 12% being singletons. Germline CDR1 is SGDLS and CDR2 is YYNGEE. CDR3 size: 15 residues. General study findings and limits: The presence/absence work took it that sequencing depth was about the same across donors. It was reported that the classifier diagnosed cytomegalovirus status with high specificity and sensitivity in both the original and validation cohorts. Through in vitro validation, three CMV-associated chains were shown to be specific for CMV antigens.

To note about this clone: Its antigen is not known.

The specimen sequenced was PBMCs. The receptor comes from a man between 40 and 49 years old in good health and CMV-seropositive. V usage is TRBV9 and J usage is TRBJ2-5; D perhaps matches TRBD1 (5 bases). The J call may be incorrect, as the DNA end agrees better with TRBJ2-7. The CDR3 DNA is TGTGCCAGCAGCGTAGGGCAGGGCGGACCCTACGAGCAGTACTTC. It specifies CASSVGQGGPYEQYF.